This T cell receptor beta chain was profiled in a study of blood T cell repertoires in COVID-19. Turning to the study itself: Samples taken during acute and convalescent COVID-19 were collected in the United States, Italy and Spain.

Participant age was roughly 18 to 89 years, and participants resided in 24 US areas. Donors in Cohort 3 who had recovered were those with two negative PCRs, healthcare professional clearance, or resolution of their symptoms. This CDR3 contains 16 residues. With V trimmed by 3 bases and J by 2 bases, 8 bases remained unmatched. Germline CDR1 SGHNT, CDR2 YYREEE (reference sequence). In the original workflow: Quantification of nucleated cells was approximated via reference gene primer amplification. TCRdb keeps only in-frame clones here, not all; method: immunoSEQ multiplex PCR. V, J and clone size reflect that table, while D and trimming were determined from the DNA. The data show 330,000 or so clones, 92% seen once.

The rearrangement joins TRBV5-4 to TRBJ1-3; 7 positions match TRBD1. Sequencing input: PBMCs or T cells enriched from blood (not recorded which). This sequence was found in a woman in her twenties or thirties who had recovered from COVID-19. In DNA form, the CDR3 reads TGTGCCAGCAGCTGGACCCAGGGGGTCGCTGGAAACACCATATATTTT. This sequence encodes CASSWTQGVAGNTIYF.